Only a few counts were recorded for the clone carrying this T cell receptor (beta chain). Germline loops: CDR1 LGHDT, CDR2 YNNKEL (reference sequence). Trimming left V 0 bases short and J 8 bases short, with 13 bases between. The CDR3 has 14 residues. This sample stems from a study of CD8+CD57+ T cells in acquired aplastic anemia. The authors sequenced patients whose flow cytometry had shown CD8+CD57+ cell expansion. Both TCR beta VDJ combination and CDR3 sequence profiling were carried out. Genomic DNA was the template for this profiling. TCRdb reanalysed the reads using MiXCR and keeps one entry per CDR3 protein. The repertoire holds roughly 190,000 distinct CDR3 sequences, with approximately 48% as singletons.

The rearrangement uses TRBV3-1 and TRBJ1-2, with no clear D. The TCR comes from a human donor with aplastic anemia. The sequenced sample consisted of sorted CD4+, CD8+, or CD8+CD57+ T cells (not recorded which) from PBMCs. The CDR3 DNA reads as TGTGCCAGCAGCCAAGATAGACGGCGCTGCGGCTACACCTTC. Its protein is CASSQDRRRCGYTF.